This TCR beta chain was documented in a study of PD-1 blockade in classical Hodgkin lymphoma. Noted time point: cycle 4 day 1 (C4D1), after 6 weeks of nivolumab. Brentuximab vedotin exposure varied, and every patient relapsed after autologous stem cell transplantation. Purified CD4+ T cells were obtained from thawed PBMCs through magnetic negative selection. Under best response, outcomes were complete response, partial response or progressive disease. Assay: immunoSEQ multiplex PCR; the TCRdb copy retains only in-frame clones and omits some. The repertoire holds roughly 35,000 clones, with about 90% as singletons. Study-level points and caveats: By C4D1, CD4+ diversity increased significantly, especially in complete responders. Patients who began taking nivolumab under 1 year after ASCT were left out. Baseline TCR diversity was reportedly lower in newly diagnosed patients than healthy donors.

This CDR3 contains 14 residues. Germline V gene lookup returns CDR1 SNHLY and CDR2 FYNNEI. The germline V and J ends were trimmed by 10 bases and 0 bases, with 15 bases remaining between them. As concerns this clone: What it binds is unknown.

The source material was CD4+ T cells from blood, sampled before the fourth cycle of nivolumab. The source is a human donor with classical Hodgkin lymphoma. The chain employs TRBV2 and TRBJ1-1, with D possibly TRBD1 on 6 matching bases. The CDR3 nucleotides read TGTGCCACCAACCTTTGGGACATGAACACTGAAGCTTTCTTT. Translation: CATNLWDMNTEAFF.